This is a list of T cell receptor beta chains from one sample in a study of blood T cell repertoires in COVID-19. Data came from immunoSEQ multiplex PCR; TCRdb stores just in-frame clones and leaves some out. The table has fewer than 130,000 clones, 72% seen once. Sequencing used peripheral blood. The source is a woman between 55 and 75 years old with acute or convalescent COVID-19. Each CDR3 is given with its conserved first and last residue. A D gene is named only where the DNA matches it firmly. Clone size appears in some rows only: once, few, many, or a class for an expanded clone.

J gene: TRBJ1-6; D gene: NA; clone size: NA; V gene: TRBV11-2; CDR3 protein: CASRFRGGSYNSPLHF; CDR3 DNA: TGTGCCAGCAGGTTCAGGGGTGGGTCCTATAATTCACCCCTCCACTTT
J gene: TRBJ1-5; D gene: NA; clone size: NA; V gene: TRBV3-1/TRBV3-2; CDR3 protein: CASSNGHSIYSNQPQHF; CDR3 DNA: TGTGCCAGCAGCAACGGACATTCCATTTATAGCAATCAGCCCCAGCATTTT
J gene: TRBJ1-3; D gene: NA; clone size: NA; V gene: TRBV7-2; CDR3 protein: CASSLYGNTIYF; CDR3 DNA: TGTGCCAGCAGCTTATACGGGAACACCATATATTTT
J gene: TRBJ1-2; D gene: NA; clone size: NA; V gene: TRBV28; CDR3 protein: CASSYPGQMIGYTF; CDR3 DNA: TGTGCCAGCAGTTACCCGGGACAAATGATTGGCTACACCTTC
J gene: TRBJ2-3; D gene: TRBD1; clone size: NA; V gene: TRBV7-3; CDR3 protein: CASSLRDRGRGDTQYF; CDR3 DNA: TGTGCCAGCAGCTTACGGGACAGGGGGCGTGGAGATACGCAGTATTTT
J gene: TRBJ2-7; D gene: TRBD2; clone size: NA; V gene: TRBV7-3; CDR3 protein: CASSPTGTSSYEQYF; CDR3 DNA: TGTGCCAGCAGCCCCACCGGGACTAGTTCCTACGAGCAGTACTTC
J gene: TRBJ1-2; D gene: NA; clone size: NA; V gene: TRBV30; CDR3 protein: CAWSLMGGYTF; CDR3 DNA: TGTGCCTGGAGTTTAATGGGCGGCTACACCTTC
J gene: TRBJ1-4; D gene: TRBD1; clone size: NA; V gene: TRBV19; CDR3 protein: CASTGGDSLNEKLFF; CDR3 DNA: TGTGCCAGTACCGGGGGGGACAGTCTTAATGAAAAACTGTTTTTT
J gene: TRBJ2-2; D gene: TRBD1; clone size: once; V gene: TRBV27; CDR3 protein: CASTYSGTATTGELFF; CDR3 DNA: TGTGCCAGCACCTACTCCGGGACAGCAACCACCGGGGAGCTGTTTTTT
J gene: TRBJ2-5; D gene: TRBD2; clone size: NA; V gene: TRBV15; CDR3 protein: CATSKTSGGAETQYF; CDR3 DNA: TGTGCCACCAGCAAAACTAGCGGGGGGGCTGAGACCCAGTACTTC
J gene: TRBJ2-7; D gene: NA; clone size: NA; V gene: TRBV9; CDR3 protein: CASSVKGSGEQYF; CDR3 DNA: TGTGCCAGCAGCGTAAAGGGGTCGGGCGAGCAGTACTTC
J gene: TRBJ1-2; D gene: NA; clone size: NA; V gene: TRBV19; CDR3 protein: CASSVTANYGYTF; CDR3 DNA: TGTGCCAGTAGTGTAACAGCCAACTATGGCTACACCTTC
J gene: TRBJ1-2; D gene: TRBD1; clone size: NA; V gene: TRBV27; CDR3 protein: CASSFRPRQGFNYGYTF; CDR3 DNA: TGTGCCAGCAGTTTCAGGCCGAGACAGGGTTTTAACTATGGCTACACCTTC
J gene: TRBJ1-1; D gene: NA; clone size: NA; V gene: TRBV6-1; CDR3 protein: CASSDQGRNTEAFF; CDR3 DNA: TGTGCCAGCAGTGACCAGGGGCGGAACACTGAAGCTTTCTTT
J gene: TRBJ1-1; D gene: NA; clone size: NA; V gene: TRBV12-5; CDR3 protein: CASGYQGGTEAFF; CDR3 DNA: TGTGCTAGTGGTTACCAGGGCGGCACTGAAGCTTTCTTT
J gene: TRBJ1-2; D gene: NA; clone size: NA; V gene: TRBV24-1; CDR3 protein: CATSDPSGTDGYTF; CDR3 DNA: TGTGCCACCAGTGATCCCTCAGGAACCGATGGCTACACCTTC
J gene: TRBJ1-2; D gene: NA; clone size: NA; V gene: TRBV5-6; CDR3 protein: CASSRGGSYGYTF; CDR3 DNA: TGTGCCAGCAGCCGGGGGGGAAGTTATGGCTACACCTTC
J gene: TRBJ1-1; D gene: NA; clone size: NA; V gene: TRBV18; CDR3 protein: CASSPVIQAPSGAFF; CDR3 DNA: TGTGCCAGCTCACCAGTGATCCAGGCCCCAAGCGGAGCTTTCTTT
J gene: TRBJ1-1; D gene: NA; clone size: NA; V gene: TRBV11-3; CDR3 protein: CASSFEGNTEAFF; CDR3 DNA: TGTGCCAGCAGCTTCGAGGGGAACACTGAAGCTTTCTTT
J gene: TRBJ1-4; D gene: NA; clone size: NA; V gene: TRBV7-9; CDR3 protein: CASSLERVRDEKLFF; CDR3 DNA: TGTGCCAGCAGCTTAGAAAGAGTTAGAGATGAAAAACTGTTTTTT
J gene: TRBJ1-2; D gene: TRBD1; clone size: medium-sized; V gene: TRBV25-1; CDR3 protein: CARDRACGYTF; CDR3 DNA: TGTGCCAGGGACAGGGCCTGTGGCTACACCTTC
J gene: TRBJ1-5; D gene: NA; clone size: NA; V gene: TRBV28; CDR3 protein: CAIARAGFTQPQHF; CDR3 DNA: TGTGCCATAGCCAGGGCGGGGTTCACTCAGCCCCAGCATTTT